These T cell receptor beta chains were read from a single sample in a study of shared clonotypes between healthy human individuals. Data came from immunoSEQ multiplex PCR; TCRdb stores just in-frame clones and leaves some out. The repertoire has about 2 million clones, over 85% of them found once; the top ten carry approximately 1.2%. Sequences were obtained from naive CD8+ T cells sorted from blood. The receptors come from a man aged 18-30 years in good health. Each CDR3 is given with its conserved first and last residue. The order of the fields is clone size, D gene, CDR3 length, V gene, J gene, CDR3 protein, CDR3 DNA. A D gene is named only where the DNA matches it firmly. A row's size may be missing; if present it is once, few, many or a size class.

clone size: NA
D gene: NA
CDR3 length: 13
V gene: TRBV11-2
J gene: TRBJ2-2
CDR3 protein: CASSLSGAGELFF
CDR3 DNA: TGTGCCAGCAGCCTATCAGGCGCCGGGGAGCTGTTTTTT

clone size: NA
D gene: NA
CDR3 length: 13
V gene: TRBV28
J gene: TRBJ2-5
CDR3 protein: CASSHLSWETQYF
CDR3 DNA: TGTGCCAGCAGCCACCTATCGTGGGAGACCCAGTACTTC

clone size: NA
D gene: NA
CDR3 length: 13
V gene: TRBV6-5
J gene: TRBJ1-2
CDR3 protein: CASSSRYFYGYTF
CDR3 DNA: TGTGCCAGCAGTTCCCGATACTTCTATGGCTACACCTTC

clone size: NA
D gene: NA
CDR3 length: 12
V gene: TRBV6-5
J gene: TRBJ2-7
CDR3 protein: CATHTVTYEQYF
CDR3 DNA: TGTGCCACCCACACAGTCACCTACGAGCAGTACTTC

clone size: NA
D gene: NA
CDR3 length: 15
V gene: TRBV19
J gene: TRBJ2-7
CDR3 protein: CASSMANSSSYEQYF
CDR3 DNA: TGTGCCAGTAGTATGGCAAATTCGAGCTCCTACGAGCAGTACTTC

clone size: once
D gene: TRBD2
CDR3 length: 17
V gene: TRBV13
J gene: TRBJ2-3
CDR3 protein: CASSLGLAGTSTDTQYF
CDR3 DNA: TGTGCCAGCAGCTTAGGTCTAGCGGGGACAAGCACAGATACGCAGTATTTT

clone size: NA
D gene: TRBD1
CDR3 length: 14
V gene: TRBV11-2
J gene: TRBJ2-7
CDR3 protein: CASSFGTGQYEQYF
CDR3 DNA: TGTGCCAGCAGCTTTGGGACAGGGCAATACGAGCAGTACTTC

clone size: once
D gene: NA
CDR3 length: 15
V gene: TRBV27
J gene: TRBJ2-3
CDR3 protein: CASSLSGGSTDTQYF
CDR3 DNA: TGTGCCAGCAGTTTATCGGGCGGGAGCACAGATACGCAGTATTTT

clone size: NA
D gene: TRBD2
CDR3 length: 17
V gene: TRBV15
J gene: TRBJ2-5
CDR3 protein: CATSRGSQGGVQETQYF
CDR3 DNA: TGTGCCACCAGCAGGGGTAGTCAGGGAGGGGTTCAAGAGACCCAGTACTTC

clone size: NA
D gene: NA
CDR3 length: 15
V gene: TRBV4-1
J gene: TRBJ2-7
CDR3 protein: CASSQEAGTPYEQYF
CDR3 DNA: TGCGCCAGCAGCCAAGAGGCAGGAACCCCCTACGAGCAGTACTTC

clone size: NA
D gene: TRBD1
CDR3 length: 17
V gene: TRBV2
J gene: TRBJ2-1
CDR3 protein: CASSEAWTGVEGNEQFF
CDR3 DNA: TGTGCCAGCAGTGAAGCGTGGACAGGGGTGGAGGGGAATGAGCAGTTCTTC

clone size: NA
D gene: NA
CDR3 length: 16
V gene: TRBV5-6
J gene: TRBJ1-5
CDR3 protein: CASSLGGPASNQPQHF
CDR3 DNA: TGTGCCAGCAGCTTGGGTGGTCCAGCTAGCAATCAGCCCCAGCATTTT

clone size: NA
D gene: TRBD2
CDR3 length: 13
V gene: TRBV18
J gene: TRBJ2-7
CDR3 protein: CASTGTSGYEQYF
CDR3 DNA: TGTGCCAGCACAGGGACTAGCGGATACGAGCAGTACTTC

clone size: NA
D gene: TRBD1
CDR3 length: 14
V gene: TRBV28
J gene: TRBJ1-5
CDR3 protein: CASSTGGGNQPQHF
CDR3 DNA: TGTGCCAGCAGTACAGGGGGGGGCAATCAGCCCCAGCATTTT

clone size: NA
D gene: NA
CDR3 length: 17
V gene: TRBV27
J gene: TRBJ1-2
CDR3 protein: CASSPKSVRPVIYGYTF
CDR3 DNA: TGTGCCAGCAGTCCCAAATCGGTGCGACCGGTTATCTATGGCTACACCTTC

clone size: NA
D gene: NA
CDR3 length: 12
V gene: TRBV2
J gene: TRBJ2-7
CDR3 protein: CASSEGQYEQYF
CDR3 DNA: TGTGCCAGCAGTGAAGGCCAGTACGAGCAGTACTTC

clone size: once
D gene: NA
CDR3 length: 14
V gene: TRBV7-9
J gene: TRBJ1-4
CDR3 protein: CASSQYATNEKLFF
CDR3 DNA: TGTGCCAGCAGCCAGTACGCAACTAATGAAAAACTGTTTTTT

clone size: NA
D gene: TRBD1
CDR3 length: 15
V gene: TRBV30
J gene: TRBJ2-1
CDR3 protein: CAWSDDRGLGNEQFF
CDR3 DNA: TGTGCCTGGAGTGACGACAGGGGGCTTGGCAATGAGCAGTTCTTC

clone size: NA
D gene: NA
CDR3 length: 15
V gene: TRBV28
J gene: TRBJ2-5
CDR3 protein: CASSSKRQVVETQYF
CDR3 DNA: TGTGCCAGCAGTTCAAAGCGGCAGGTGGTGGAGACCCAGTACTTC

clone size: NA
D gene: NA
CDR3 length: 15
V gene: TRBV6-1
J gene: TRBJ2-2
CDR3 protein: CASSVGAGTTGELFF
CDR3 DNA: TGTGCCAGCAGTGTCGGAGCTGGGACCACCGGGGAGCTGTTTTTT

clone size: few
D gene: NA
CDR3 length: 13
V gene: TRBV5-4
J gene: TRBJ2-7
CDR3 protein: CASSLWGSYEQYF
CDR3 DNA: TGTGCCAGCAGCTTGTGGGGCTCCTACGAGCAGTACTTC

clone size: NA
D gene: NA
CDR3 length: 13
V gene: TRBV5-8
J gene: TRBJ2-7
CDR3 protein: CASSLNPAYEQYF
CDR3 DNA: TGTGCCAGCAGCTTGAATCCTGCCTACGAGCAGTACTTC

clone size: NA
D gene: TRBD1
CDR3 length: 15
V gene: TRBV13
J gene: TRBJ1-1
CDR3 protein: CASSLGGTGITEAFF
CDR3 DNA: TGTGCCAGCAGCTTAGGAGGGACAGGGATCACTGAAGCTTTCTTT

clone size: NA
D gene: NA
CDR3 length: 11
V gene: TRBV6-5
J gene: TRBJ2-7
CDR3 protein: CASGYPHEQYF
CDR3 DNA: TGTGCCAGCGGTTACCCCCACGAGCAGTACTTC

clone size: NA
D gene: NA
CDR3 length: 12
V gene: TRBV7-6
J gene: TRBJ1-2
CDR3 protein: CAIHRESGGYTF
CDR3 DNA: TGTGCCATTCACAGGGAATCGGGTGGCTACACCTTC

clone size: NA
D gene: TRBD1
CDR3 length: 17
V gene: TRBV4-1
J gene: TRBJ2-2
CDR3 protein: CASSRIGQGGNTGELFF
CDR3 DNA: TGCGCCAGCAGCCGTATCGGACAGGGAGGGAACACCGGGGAGCTGTTTTTT